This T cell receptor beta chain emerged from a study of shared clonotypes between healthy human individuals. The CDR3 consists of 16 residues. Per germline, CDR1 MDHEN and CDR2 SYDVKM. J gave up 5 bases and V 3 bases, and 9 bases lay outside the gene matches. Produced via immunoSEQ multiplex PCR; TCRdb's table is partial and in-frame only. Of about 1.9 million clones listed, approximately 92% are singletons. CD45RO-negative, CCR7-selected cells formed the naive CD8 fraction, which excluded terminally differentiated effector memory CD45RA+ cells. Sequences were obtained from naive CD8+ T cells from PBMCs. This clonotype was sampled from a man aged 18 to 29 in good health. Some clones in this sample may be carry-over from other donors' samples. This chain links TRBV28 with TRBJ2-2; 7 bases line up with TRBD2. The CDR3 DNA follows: TGTGCCAGCAGTTTGATTGCGGGGGAAGGGACCGGGGAGCTGTTTTTT. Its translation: CASSLIAGEGTGELFF.